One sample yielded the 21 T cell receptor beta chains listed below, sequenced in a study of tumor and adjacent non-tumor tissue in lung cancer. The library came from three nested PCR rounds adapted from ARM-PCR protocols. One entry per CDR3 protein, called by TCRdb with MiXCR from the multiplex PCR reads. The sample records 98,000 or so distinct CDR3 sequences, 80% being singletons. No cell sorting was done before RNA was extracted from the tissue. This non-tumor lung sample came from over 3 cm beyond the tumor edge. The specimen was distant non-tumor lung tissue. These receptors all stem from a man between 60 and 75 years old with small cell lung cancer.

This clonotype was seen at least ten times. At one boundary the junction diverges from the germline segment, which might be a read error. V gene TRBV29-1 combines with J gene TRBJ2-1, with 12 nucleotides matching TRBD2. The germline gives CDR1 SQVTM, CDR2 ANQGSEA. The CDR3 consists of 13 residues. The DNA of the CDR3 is TGCAGCCTCCAGGGACTAGCGGGCAATGAGCAGCTCTTC. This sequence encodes CSLQGLAGNEQLF.

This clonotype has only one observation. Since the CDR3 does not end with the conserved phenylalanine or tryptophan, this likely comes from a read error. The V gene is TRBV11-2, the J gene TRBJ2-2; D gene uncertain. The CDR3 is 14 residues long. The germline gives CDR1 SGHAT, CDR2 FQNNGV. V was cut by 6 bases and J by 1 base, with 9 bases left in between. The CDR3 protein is CASSSSRNTGELFL. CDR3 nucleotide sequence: TGTGCCAGCAGTAGTAGCAGGAACACCGGGGAGCTGTTTCTT.

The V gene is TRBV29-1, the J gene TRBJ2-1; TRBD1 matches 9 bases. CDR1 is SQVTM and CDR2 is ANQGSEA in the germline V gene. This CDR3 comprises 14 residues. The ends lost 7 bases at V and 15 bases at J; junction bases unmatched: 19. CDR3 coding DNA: TGCAGCGCCCAAGGGGGTACAGGGGGCAGTGGGCGGTTCTTC. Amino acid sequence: CSAQGGTGGSGRFF.

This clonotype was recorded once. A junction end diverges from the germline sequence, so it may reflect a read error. The CDR3 loop reads CASSLVTRDTGELFF. In nucleotides, the CDR3 is TGTGCCAGCAGCTTAGTGACACGGGACACCGGGGAACTGTTTTTT. V is TRBV11-2 and J is TRBJ2-2; D is possibly TRBD1 (6 bases). The germline gives CDR1 SGHAT, CDR2 FQNNGV. The CDR3 totals 15 residues.

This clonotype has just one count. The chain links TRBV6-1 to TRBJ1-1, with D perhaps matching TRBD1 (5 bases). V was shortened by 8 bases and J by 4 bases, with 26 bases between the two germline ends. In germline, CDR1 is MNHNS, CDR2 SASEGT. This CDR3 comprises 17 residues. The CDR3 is CASGGGTTRAESTEAFF. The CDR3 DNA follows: TGTGCCAGCGGTGGCGGGACCACCCGGGCAGAAAGCACTGAAGCTTTCTTT.

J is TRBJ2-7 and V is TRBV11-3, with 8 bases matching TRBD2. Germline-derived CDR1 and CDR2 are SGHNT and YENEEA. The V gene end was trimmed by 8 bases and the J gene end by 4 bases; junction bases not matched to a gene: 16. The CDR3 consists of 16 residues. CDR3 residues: CASGSPERGGLYEQYF. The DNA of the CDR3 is TGTGCCAGCGGCTCGCCCGAACGCGGGGGGCTTTACGAGCAGTACTTC.

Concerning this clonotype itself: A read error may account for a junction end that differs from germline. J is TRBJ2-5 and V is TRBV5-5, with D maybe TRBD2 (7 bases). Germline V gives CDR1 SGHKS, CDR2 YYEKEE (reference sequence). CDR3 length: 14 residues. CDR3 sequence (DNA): TGTGCCAGCAGCTTGGGGGAAGGGGGGGAGACCGAGTACTTT. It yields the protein CASSLGEGGETEYF.

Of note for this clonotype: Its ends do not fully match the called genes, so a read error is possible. In DNA form, the CDR3 reads TGTTCCTGGAGTGTTTTTCGGGGTTCGGCCTGGAATTCACCCCTCCACTTT. Its translation is CSWSVFRGSAWNSPLHF. J is TRBJ1-6 and V is TRBV30; D is undetermined. This CDR3 has 17 amino acids. CDR1 is GTSNPN, CDR2 SVGIG, per germline (reference sequence).

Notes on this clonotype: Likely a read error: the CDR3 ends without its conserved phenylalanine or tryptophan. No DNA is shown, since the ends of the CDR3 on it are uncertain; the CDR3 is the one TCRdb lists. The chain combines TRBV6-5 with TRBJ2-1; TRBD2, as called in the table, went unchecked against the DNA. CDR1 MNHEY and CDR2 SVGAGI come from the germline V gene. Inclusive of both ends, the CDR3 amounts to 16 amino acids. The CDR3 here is CAASKASGIDYNEQLL.

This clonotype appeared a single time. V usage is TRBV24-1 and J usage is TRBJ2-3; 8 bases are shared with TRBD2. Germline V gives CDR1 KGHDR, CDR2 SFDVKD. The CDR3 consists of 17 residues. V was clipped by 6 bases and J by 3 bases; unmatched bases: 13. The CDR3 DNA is TGTGCCACCAGTCGGGGGGGGCAAGGTTTCGATACAGATACGCAGTATTTT. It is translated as CATSRGGQGFDTDTQYF.

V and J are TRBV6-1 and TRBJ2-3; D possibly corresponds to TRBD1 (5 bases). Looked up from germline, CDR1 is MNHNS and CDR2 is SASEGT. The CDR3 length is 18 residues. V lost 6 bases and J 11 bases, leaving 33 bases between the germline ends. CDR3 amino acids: CASSSQGARLLGLEQQYF. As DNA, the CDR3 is TGTGCCAGCAGCTCCCAAGGGGCGCGACTCTTGGGCTTGGAGCAGCAGTATTTT.

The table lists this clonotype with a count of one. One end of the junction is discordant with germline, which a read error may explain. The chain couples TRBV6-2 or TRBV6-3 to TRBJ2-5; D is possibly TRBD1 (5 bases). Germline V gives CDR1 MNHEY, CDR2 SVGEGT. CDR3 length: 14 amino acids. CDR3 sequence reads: CASSYYRSQETQYF. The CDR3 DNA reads TGTGCAAGCAGTTACTACAGGAGCCAAGAGACCCAGTACTTC.

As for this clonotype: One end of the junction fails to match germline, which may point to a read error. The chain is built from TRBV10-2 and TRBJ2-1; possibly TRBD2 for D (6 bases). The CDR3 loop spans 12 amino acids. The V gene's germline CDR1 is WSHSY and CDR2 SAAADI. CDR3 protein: CARSGGGMGQFF. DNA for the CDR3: TGCGCCAGAAGTGGAGGCGGGATGGGACAGTTCTTC.

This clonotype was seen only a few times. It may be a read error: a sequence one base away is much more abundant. CDR3 residues: CASRPGTRIEGGYTF. DNA of the CDR3: TGTGCCAGCAGACCTGGGACCAGGATAGAAGGAGGCTACACCTTC. J is TRBJ1-2 and V is TRBV7-9, with D perhaps TRBD1 (5 bases). The V end was cut by 6 bases, the J end by 8 bases, with 22 bases between. Germline CDR1 and CDR2: SEHNR and FQNEAQ (reference sequence). The CDR3 extends over 15 amino acids.

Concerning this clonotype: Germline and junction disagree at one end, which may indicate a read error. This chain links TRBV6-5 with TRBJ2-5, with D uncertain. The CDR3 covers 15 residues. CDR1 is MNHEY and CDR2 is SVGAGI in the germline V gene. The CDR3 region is CVSTPDHLYQETHYF. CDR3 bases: TGTGTCAGCACCCCGGACCACCTGTACCAAGAGACCCATTACTTC.

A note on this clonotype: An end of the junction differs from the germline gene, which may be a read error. The CDR3 loop reads CGSSLAGGPADIQYF. The CDR3 DNA reads TGTGGCAGCAGTTTAGCGGGAGGGCCGGCGGATATTCAGTACTTC. J is TRBJ2-4 and V is TRBV6-5, with TRBD2 matching over 11 bases. The length of the CDR3 is 15 residues. The germline V gene encodes CDR1 MNHEY and CDR2 SVGAGI.

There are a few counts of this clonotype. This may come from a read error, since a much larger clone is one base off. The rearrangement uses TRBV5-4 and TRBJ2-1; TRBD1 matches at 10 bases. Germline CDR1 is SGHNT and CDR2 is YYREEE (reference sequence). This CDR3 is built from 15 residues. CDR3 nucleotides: TGTGCCAGCAGCTTGGGACAGGGGGCCGGCAATGAGCAGCTCTTC. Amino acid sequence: CASSLGQGAGNEQLF.

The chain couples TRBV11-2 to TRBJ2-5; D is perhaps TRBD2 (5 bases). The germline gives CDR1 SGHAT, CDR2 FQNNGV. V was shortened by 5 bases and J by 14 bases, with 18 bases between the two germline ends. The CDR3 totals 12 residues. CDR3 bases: TGTGCCAGCAGCGTAACCGGGAACAACGAATACTTC. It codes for CASSVTGNNEYF.

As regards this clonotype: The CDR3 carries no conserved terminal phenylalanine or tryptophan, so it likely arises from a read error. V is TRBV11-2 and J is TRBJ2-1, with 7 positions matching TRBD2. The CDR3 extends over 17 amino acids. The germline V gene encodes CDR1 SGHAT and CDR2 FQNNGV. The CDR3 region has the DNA TGTGCTAGCAGCTTAGTGGCTCGGACTTGCGGGAGTAATGAGCAGTTCTCC. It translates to CASSLVARTCGSNEQFS.

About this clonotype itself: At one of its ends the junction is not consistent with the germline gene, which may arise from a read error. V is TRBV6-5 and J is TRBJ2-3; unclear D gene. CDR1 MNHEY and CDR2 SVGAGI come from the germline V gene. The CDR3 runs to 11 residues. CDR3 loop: CGSSNSGTQYF. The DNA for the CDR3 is TGTGGCAGCAGTAATTCGGGTACGCAGTATTTT.

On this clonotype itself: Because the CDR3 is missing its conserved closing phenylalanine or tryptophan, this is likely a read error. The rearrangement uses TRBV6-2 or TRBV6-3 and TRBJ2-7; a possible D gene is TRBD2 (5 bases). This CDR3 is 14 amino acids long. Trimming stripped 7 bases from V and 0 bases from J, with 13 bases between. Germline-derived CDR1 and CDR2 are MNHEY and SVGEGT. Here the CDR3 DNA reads TGTGCCAGCACCGAGACGGGGAACTCCTACGAGCAGTACCTC. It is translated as CASTETGNSYEQYL.